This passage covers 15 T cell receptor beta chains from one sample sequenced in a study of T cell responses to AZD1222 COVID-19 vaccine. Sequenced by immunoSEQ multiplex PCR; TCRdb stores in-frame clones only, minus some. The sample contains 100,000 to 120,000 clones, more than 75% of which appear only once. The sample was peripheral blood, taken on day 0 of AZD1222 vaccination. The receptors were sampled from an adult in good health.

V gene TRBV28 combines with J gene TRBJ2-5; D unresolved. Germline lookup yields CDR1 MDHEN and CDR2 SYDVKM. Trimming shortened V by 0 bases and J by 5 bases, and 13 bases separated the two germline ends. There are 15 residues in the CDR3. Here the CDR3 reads CASSLWATARETQYF. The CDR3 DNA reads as TGTGCCAGCAGTTTATGGGCGACCGCTCGGGAGACCCAGTACTTC.

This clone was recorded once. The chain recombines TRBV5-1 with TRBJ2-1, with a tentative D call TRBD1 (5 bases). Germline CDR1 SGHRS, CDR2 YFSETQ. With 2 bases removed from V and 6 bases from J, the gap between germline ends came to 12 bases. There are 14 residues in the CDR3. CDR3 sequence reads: CASSLGDRGNEQFF. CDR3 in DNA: TGCGCCAGCAGCTTAGGCGATAGGGGCAATGAGCAGTTCTTC.

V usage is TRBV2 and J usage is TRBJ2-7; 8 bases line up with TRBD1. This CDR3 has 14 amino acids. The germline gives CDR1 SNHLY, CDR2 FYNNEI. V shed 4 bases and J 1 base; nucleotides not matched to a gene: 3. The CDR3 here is CASSAWDRSYEQYF. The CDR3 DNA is TGTGCCAGCAGTGCGTGGGACAGGTCCTACGAGCAGTACTTC.

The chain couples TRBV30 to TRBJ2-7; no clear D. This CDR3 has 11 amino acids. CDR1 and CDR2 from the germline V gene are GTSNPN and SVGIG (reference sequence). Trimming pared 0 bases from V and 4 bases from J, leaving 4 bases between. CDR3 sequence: CAWSVLYEQYF. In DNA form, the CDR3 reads TGTGCCTGGAGTGTTCTTTACGAGCAGTACTTC.

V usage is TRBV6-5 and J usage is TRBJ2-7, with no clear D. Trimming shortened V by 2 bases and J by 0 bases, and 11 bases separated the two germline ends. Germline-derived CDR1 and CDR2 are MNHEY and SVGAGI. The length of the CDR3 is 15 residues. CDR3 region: CASSYDAVSSYEQYF. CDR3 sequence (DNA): TGTGCCAGCAGTTACGATGCGGTAAGCTCCTACGAGCAGTACTTC.

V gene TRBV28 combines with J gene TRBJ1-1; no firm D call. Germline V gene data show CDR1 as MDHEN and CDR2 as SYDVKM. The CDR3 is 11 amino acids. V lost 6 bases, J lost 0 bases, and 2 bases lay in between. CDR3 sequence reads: CASRLNTEAFF. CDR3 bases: TGTGCCAGCAGATTGAACACTGAAGCTTTCTTT.

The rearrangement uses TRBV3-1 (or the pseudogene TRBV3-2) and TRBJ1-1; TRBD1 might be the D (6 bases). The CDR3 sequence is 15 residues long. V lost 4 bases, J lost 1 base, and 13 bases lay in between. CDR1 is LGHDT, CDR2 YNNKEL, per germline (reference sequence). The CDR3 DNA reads TGTGCCAGCAGCCCGATAGCAGGGGCGAACACTGAAGCTTTCTTT. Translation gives CASSPIAGANTEAFF.

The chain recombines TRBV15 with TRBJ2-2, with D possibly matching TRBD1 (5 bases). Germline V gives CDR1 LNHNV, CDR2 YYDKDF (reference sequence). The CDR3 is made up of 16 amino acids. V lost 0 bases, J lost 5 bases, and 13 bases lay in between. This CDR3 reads CATSRDVGVETGELFF. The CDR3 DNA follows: TGTGCCACCAGCAGAGACGTAGGGGTCGAAACCGGGGAGCTGTTTTTT. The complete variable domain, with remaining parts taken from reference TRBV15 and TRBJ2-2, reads DAMVIQNPRYQVTQFGKPVTLSCSQTLNHNVMYWYQQKSSQAPKLLFHYYDKDFNNEADTPDNFQSRRPNTSFCFLDIRSPGLGDTAMYLCATSRDVGVETGELFFGEGSRLTVL.

CDR3 bases: TGCGCCAGCAGCCCTAGACAGGGAGGCGGGCCCCAGCATTTT. Translating gives CASSPRQGGGPQHF. V gene TRBV5-1 combines with J gene TRBJ1-5; 7 nucleotides agree with TRBD1. The CDR3 is 14 residues long. V shed 4 bases and J 9 bases; nucleotides not matched to a gene: 10. Per germline, CDR1 SGHRS and CDR2 YFSETQ.

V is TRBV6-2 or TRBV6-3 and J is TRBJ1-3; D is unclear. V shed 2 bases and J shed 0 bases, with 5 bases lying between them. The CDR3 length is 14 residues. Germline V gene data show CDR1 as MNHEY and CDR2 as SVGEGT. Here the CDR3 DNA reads TGTGCCAGCAGTTACACCTCCTCTGGAAACACCATATATTTT. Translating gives CASSYTSSGNTIYF.

CDR3 protein: CAISGGTSRDNEQFF. The CDR3 region has the DNA TGTGCCATCAGTGGGGGGACGAGTCGAGACAATGAGCAGTTCTTC. The chain is built from TRBV10-3 and TRBJ2-1; perhaps D is TRBD1 or TRBD2 (5 bases each). Trimming cost V 4 bases and J 5 bases, with 15 bases left between them. CDR3 length: 15 amino acids. CDR1 and CDR2 from the germline V gene are ENHRY and SYGVKD.

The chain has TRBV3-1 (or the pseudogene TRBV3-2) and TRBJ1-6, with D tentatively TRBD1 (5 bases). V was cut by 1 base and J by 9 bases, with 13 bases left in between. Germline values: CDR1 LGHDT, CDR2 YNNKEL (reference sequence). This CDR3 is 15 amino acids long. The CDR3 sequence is CASSQVLSQASPLHF. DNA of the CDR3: TGTGCCAGCAGCCAAGTACTTTCACAGGCTTCACCCCTCCACTTT.

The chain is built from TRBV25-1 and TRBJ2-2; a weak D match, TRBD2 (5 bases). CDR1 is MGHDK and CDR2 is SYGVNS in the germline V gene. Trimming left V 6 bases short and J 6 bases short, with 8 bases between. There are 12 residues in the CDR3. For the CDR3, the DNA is TGTGCCAGCAGATCCGGGGCCGGGGAGCTGTTTTTT. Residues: CASRSGAGELFF. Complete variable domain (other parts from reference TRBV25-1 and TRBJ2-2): EADIYQTPRYLVIGTGKKITLECSQTMGHDKMYWYQQDPGMELHLIHYSYGVNSTEKGDLSSESTVSRIRTEHFPLTLESARPSHTSQYLCASRSGAGELFFGEGSRLTVL.

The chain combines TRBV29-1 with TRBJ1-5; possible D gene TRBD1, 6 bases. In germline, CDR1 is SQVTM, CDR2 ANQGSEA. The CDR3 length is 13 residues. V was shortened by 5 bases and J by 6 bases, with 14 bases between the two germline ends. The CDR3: CSVRTVPGQPQHF. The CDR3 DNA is TGCAGCGTTAGGACAGTCCCGGGTCAGCCCCAGCATTTT.

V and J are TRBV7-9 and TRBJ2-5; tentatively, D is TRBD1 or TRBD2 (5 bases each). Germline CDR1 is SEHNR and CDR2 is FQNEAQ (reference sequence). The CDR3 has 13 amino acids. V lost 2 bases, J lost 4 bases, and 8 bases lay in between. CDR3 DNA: TGTGCCAGCAGCTTACGGGGCGTAGAGACCCAGTACTTC. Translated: CASSLRGVETQYF.